This record covers a single T cell receptor (beta chain). Its antigen is not known. This table comes from immunoSEQ multiplex PCR, and its TCRdb copy is limited to in-frame clones, with some not included. The table lists 95,000 to 150,000 clones, about 79% of them singletons. V was cut by 7 bases and J by 1 base, with 16 bases left in between. The CDR3 has 15 residues. Germline lookup yields CDR1 LNHDA and CDR2 SQIVND (reference sequence). This specimen comes from a study of T cell responses to AZD1222 COVID-19 vaccine. Study-wide points: In all cases, repertoires were sampled only after the peak T cell response. Mostly white British, mostly female donors; authors suggested clonal diversity may be underestimated.

The sample here was peripheral blood, taken 28 days after the second AZD1222 dose. The chain carries TRBV19 and TRBJ1-1; D is perhaps TRBD1 (5 bases). This sequence was found in an adult who received the AZD1222 COVID-19 vaccine. The CDR3 sequence: CASMASGGRNTEAFF. The CDR3, as DNA: TGTGCCAGTATGGCGAGTGGGGGGAGGAACACTGAAGCTTTCTTT.